Below, 11 T cell receptor beta chains from the same sample are listed, as sequenced in a study of cytomegalovirus exposure and HLA in healthy donors. The PCR contained 60 Vbeta and 13 Jbeta primers. Repertoires were generated with immunoSEQ multiplex PCR, while TCRdb's copy carries only in-frame clones and drops some. The data show 90,000 or so clones, more than 70% seen once. Sequenced input: PBMCs. The receptors originated from a man aged 55-75 years in good health and CMV-seronegative.

In DNA, the CDR3 is TGTGCCTCTACGACACTGGAGGCTTCACCCCTCCACTTT. Its protein is CASTTLEASPLHF. J is TRBJ1-6 and V is TRBV30, with D unclear. V was shortened by 7 bases and J by 9 bases, with 16 bases between the two germline ends. This CDR3 region has 13 residues. The germline CDR1 and CDR2 sequences are GTSNPN and SVGIG (reference sequence).

The table lists this clone with a few counts. The chain uses TRBV2 and TRBJ2-7; 10 bases are a match to TRBD2. The CDR3 is 14 amino acids. The V and J ends lost 8 bases and 6 bases, in that order; junction bases with no gene match: 10. Germline-derived CDR1 and CDR2 are SNHLY and FYNNEI. CDR3 in DNA: TGTGCCAGCCCTAGGGTAGCGGGGGGTTCCGAGCAGTACTTC. It codes for CASPRVAGGSEQYF. The complete variable domain, with remaining parts taken from reference TRBV2 and TRBJ2-7, reads EPEVTQTPSHQVTQMGQEVILRCVPISNHLYFYWYRQILGQKVEFLVSFYNNEISEKSEIFDDQFSVERPDGSNFTLKIRSTKLEDSAMYFCASPRVAGGSEQYFGPGTRLTVT.

The chain links TRBV6-1 to TRBJ1-2; tentative D call: TRBD1 (6 bases). The CDR3 is 13 residues long. Germline values: CDR1 MNHNS, CDR2 SASEGT. V was pared by 8 bases and J by 0 bases, with 10 bases between. CDR3 DNA sequence: TGTGCCAGCTCCCCAGGGGCTAACTATGGCTACACCTTC. Residues: CASSPGANYGYTF.

V gene TRBV5-1 combines with J gene TRBJ2-1, with 13 bases matching TRBD2. V was pared by 3 bases and J by 7 bases, with 4 bases of the junction left unmatched. The germline V gene encodes CDR1 SGHRS and CDR2 YFSETQ. The CDR3 runs to 15 residues. This CDR3 reads CASSSQTSGGNEQFF. The CDR3 region has the DNA TGCGCCAGCAGCTCTCAGACTAGCGGGGGGAATGAGCAGTTCTTC.

Note on this clone: The junction differs from germline at one of its ends, possibly a read error. This chain links TRBV7-9 with TRBJ1-4; the D is unclear. The CDR3 runs 16 residues. Germline V gives CDR1 SEHNR, CDR2 FQNEAQ (reference sequence). CDR3 in DNA: TGTTCCAGCAGCTTAGCGCCGGCGGCCACTAATGAAAAACTGTTTTTT. Amino acids: CSSSLAPAATNEKLFF. Supplemented by reference TRBV7-9 and TRBJ1-4, the full variable domain reads DTGVSQNPRHKITKRGQNVTFRCDPISEHNRLYWYRQTLGQGPEFLTYFQNEAQLEKSRLLSDRFSAERPKGSFSTLEIQRTEQGDSAMYLCSSSLAPAATNEKLFFGSGTQLSVL.

For this clone: Sequence at one end of the junction differs from germline and may be a read error. This chain joins TRBV7-9 and TRBJ2-7, with D unresolved. Germline V gene data show CDR1 as SEHNR and CDR2 as FQNEAQ (reference sequence). The CDR3 is made up of 11 amino acids. CDR3 loop: CTSSATYEQYF. As DNA, the CDR3 is TGTACCAGCAGCGCGACCTACGAGCAGTACTTC.

The chain joins TRBV4-2 to TRBJ1-2; D gene ambiguous. The CDR3 length is 14 residues. In germline, CDR1 is LGHNA, CDR2 YNFKEQ. V lost 1 base to trimming and J lost 7 bases, with 13 bases between them. The CDR3 loop is CASSQAWSFRGYTF. CDR3 nucleotide sequence: TGTGCCAGCAGCCAAGCGTGGAGTTTCCGTGGCTACACCTTC.

The V gene is TRBV6-6, the J gene TRBJ1-1, with D hard to call. V was clipped by 6 bases and J by 1 base, with 9 bases between them. CDR3 length: 13 amino acids. Germline CDR1 reads MNHNY; CDR2 reads SVGAGI (reference sequence). CDR3 nucleotides: TGTGCCAGCAGAAACAACCGGAACACTGAAGCTTTCTTT. Translating gives CASRNNRNTEAFF.

The chain carries TRBV2 and TRBJ2-7; 11 bases are a match to TRBD2. CDR3 size: 14 residues. Losses at the gene ends were 7 bases for V and 5 bases for J; bases not matched to a gene: 7. Germline CDR1 is SNHLY and CDR2 is FYNNEI. In DNA, the CDR3 is TGTGCCAGCATTCTACTAGCGGGGGTCGACGAGCAGTACTTC. It specifies CASILLAGVDEQYF.

The J gene is TRBJ1-4, the V gene TRBV30, with 10 bases lining up with TRBD1. Trimming cost V 0 bases and J 8 bases; bases outside gene matches: 6. The V gene's germline CDR1 is GTSNPN and CDR2 SVGIG (reference sequence). This CDR3 contains 15 residues. In DNA, the CDR3 is TGTGCCTGGAGTGTACGACAGGGGGCATGGGAAAAACTGTTTTTT. Its protein product is CAWSVRQGAWEKLFF.

This clone has only a few counts. This chain connects TRBV6-1 to TRBJ2-7; 11 nucleotides line up with TRBD1. From germline, CDR1 is MNHNS and CDR2 SASEGT. The J segment lost 6 bases and the V segment lost 5 bases, leaving 9 bases of the junction unmatched. The CDR3 runs 15 residues. CDR3 DNA sequence: TGTGCCAGCAGTACTCGGACAGGGGGCCCATTCGAGCAGTACTTC. Translated, it gives CASSTRTGGPFEQYF.